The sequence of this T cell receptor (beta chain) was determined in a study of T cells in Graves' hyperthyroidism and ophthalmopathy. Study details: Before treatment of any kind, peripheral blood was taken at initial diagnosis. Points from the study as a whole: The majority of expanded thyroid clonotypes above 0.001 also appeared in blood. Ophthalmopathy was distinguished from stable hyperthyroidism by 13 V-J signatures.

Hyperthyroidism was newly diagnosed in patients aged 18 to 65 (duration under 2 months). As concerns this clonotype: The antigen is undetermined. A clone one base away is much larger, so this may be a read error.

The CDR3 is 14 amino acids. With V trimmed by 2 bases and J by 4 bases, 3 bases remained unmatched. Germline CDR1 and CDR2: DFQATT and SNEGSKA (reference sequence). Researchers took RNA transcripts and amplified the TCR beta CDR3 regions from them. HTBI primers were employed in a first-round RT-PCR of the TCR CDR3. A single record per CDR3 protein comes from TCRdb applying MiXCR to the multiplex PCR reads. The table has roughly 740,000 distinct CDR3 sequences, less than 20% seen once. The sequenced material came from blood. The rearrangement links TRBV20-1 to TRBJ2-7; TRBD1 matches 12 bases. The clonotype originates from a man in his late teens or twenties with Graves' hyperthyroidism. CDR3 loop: CSARPGQGAYEQYF. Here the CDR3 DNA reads TGCAGTGCTAGACCGGGACAGGGGGCATACGAGCAGTACTTC.